This paragraph reports one TCR beta chain. The entry originates in a study of cytomegalovirus exposure and HLA in healthy donors. The V end lost 10 bases, the J end lost 1 base, and 11 bases lay between the germline ends. CDR3 size: 13 residues. The germline V gene has CDR1 MNHNS and CDR2 SASEGT. PCR amplification relied on 60 Vbeta primers (plus 13 Jbeta primers). Sequenced by immunoSEQ multiplex PCR; TCRdb stores in-frame clones only, minus some. The top ten hold about 1.7% of the sample, which has 150,000 to 200,000 clones, around 84% seen once. The sequence came from a woman younger than 35 in good health and CMV-seronegative. J is TRBJ1-5 and V is TRBV6-1; TRBD1 might be the D (5 bases). Sequencing was carried out using PBMCs. The CDR3 bases are TGTGCCACCTCCGACAGAAGCAATCAGCCCCAGCATTTT. This gives the protein CATSDRSNQPQHF.